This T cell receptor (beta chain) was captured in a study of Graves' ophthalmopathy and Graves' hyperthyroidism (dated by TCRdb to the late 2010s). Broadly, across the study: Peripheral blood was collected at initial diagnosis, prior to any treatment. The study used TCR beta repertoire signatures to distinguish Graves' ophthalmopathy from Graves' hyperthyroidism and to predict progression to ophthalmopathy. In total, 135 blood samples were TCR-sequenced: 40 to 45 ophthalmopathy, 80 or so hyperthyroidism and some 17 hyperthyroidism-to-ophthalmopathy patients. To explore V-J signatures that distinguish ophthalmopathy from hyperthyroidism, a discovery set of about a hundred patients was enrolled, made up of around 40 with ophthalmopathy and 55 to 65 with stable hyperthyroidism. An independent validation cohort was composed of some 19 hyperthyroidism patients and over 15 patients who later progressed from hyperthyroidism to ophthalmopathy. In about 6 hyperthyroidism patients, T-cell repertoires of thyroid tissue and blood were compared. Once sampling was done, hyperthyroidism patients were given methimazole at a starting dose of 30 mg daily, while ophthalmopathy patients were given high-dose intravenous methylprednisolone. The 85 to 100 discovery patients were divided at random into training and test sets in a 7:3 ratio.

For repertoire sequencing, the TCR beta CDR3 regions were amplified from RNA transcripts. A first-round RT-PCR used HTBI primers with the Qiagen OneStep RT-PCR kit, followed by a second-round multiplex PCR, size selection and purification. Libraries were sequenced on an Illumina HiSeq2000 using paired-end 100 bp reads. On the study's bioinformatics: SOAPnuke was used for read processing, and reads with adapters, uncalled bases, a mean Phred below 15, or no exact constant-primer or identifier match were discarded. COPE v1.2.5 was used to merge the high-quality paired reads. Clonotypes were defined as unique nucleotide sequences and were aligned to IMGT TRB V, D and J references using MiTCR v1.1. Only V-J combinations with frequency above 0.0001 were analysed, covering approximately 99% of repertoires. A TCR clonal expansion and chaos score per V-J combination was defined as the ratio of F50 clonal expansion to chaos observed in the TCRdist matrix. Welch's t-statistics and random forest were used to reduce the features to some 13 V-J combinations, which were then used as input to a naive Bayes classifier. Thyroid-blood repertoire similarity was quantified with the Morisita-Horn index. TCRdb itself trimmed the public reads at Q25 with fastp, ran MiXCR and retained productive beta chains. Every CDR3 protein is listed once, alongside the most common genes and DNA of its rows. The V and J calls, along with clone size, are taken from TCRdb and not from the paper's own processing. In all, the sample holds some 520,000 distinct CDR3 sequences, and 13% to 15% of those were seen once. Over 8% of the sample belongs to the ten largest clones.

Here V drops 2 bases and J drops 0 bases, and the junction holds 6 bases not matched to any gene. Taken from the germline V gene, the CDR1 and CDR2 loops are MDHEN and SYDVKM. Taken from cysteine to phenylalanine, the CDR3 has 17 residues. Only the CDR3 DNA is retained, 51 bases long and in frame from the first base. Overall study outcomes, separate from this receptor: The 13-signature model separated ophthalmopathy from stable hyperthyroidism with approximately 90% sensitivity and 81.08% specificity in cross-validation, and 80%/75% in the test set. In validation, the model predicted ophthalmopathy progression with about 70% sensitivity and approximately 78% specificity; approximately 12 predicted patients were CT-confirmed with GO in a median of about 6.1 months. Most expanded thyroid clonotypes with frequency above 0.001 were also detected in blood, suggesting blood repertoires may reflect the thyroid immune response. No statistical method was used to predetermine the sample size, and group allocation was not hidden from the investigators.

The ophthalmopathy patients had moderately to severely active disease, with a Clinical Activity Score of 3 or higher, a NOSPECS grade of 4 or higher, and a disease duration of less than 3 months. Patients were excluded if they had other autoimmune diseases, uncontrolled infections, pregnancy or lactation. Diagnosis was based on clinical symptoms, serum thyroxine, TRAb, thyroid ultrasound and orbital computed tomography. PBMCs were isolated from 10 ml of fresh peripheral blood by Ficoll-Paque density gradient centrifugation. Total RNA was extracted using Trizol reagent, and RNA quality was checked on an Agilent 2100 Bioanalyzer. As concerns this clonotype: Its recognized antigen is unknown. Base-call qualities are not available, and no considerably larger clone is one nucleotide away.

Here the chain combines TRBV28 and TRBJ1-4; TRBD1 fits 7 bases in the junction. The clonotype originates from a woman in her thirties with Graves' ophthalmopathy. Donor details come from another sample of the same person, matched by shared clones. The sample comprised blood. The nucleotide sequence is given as TGTGCCAGCAGTTTAACAGGGGATGGAGCAACTAATGAAAAACTGTTTTTT. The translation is CASSLTGDGATNEKLFF.